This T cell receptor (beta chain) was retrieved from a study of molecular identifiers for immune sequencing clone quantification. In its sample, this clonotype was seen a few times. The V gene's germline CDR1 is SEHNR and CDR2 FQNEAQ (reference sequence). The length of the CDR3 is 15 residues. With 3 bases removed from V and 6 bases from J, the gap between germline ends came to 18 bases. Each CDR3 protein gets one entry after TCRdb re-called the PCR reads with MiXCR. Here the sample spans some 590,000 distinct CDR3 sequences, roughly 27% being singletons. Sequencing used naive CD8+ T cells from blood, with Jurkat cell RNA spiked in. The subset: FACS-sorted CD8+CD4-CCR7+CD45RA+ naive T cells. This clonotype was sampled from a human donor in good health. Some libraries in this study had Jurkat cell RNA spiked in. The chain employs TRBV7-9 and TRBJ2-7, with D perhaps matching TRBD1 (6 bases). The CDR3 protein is CASSFSGTPMGEQYF. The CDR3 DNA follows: TGTGCCAGCAGCTTCTCCGGGACACCCATGGGCGAGCAGTACTTC.